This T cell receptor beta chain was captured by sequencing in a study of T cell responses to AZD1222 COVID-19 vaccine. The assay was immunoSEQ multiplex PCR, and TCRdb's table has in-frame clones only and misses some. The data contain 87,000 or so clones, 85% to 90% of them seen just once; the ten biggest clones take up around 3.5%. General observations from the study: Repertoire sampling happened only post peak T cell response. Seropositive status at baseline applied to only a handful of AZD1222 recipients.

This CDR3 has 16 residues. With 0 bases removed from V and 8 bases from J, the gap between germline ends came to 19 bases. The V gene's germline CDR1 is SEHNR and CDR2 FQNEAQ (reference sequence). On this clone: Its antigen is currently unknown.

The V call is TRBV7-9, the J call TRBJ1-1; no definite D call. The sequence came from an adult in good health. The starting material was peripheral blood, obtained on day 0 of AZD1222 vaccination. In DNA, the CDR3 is TGTGCCAGCAGCTTAGCGCCGCAGATTGATTCTAGGGAAGCTTTCTTT. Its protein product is CASSLAPQIDSREAFF.